The 32 T cell receptor beta chains below were found in one sample sequenced in a study of blood T cells in healthy people across ages. The use of a sample-barcoded 5' primer and a J-beta primer mix characterized a second PCR of about 7 to 12 cycles. TCRdb re-analysed the 5' RACE reads in MiXCR, keeping a single row per CDR3 protein. The sample carries approximately 730,000 distinct CDR3 sequences, about 53% recorded once. The sample was blood. The receptors derive from a man aged 80 or over in good health.

This clonotype was seen more than once but under ten times. This chain uses TRBV9 with TRBJ2-7; 7 nucleotides match TRBD1. The CDR3 is made up of 13 amino acids. Germline V gene data show CDR1 as SGDLS and CDR2 as YYNGEE. Losses at the gene ends were 2 bases for V and 6 bases for J; bases not matched to a gene: 5. The CDR3 region is CASSVRDSSEQYF. The CDR3 region has the DNA TGTGCCAGCAGCGTTAGGGACAGCAGCGAGCAGTACTTC.

This clonotype was seen a few times. V is TRBV4-1 and J is TRBJ1-4, with D unresolved. The V and J ends lost 4 bases and 8 bases respectively, with 14 bases between them. The CDR3 consists of 14 residues. CDR1 is MGHRA, CDR2 YSYEKL, per germline. CDR3 coding DNA: TGCGCCAGCAGCCCCGGAGAGGTAGGGGAAAAACTGTTTTTT. It yields the protein CASSPGEVGEKLFF.

This clonotype was counted ten times or more. The chain combines TRBV5-1 with TRBJ1-6, with 8 bases fitting TRBD1. Germline CDR1 SGHRS, CDR2 YFSETQ. With V trimmed by 5 bases and J by 6 bases, 4 bases remained unmatched. The length of the CDR3 is 14 residues. The CDR3 sequence is CASRQGGSNSPLHF. CDR3 sequence (DNA): TGCGCCAGCAGACAGGGGGGCTCTAATTCACCCCTCCACTTT.

The genes are TRBV7-6 and TRBJ2-7; D is unresolved. Germline V lookup: CDR1 SGHVS, CDR2 FNYEAQ. Between the trimmed V and J ends, which lost 5 bases and 3 bases, there was a span of 14 bases. The CDR3 totals 14 residues. The CDR3 loop reads CASSPISQVYEQYF. CDR3 nucleotides: TGTGCCAGCAGCCCGATAAGTCAGGTCTACGAGCAGTACTTC.

This chain joins TRBV5-1 and TRBJ2-7; the match to TRBD1 covers 9 bases. The CDR3 sequence is 15 residues long. Germline assignment: CDR1 SGHRS and CDR2 YFSETQ. V lost 2 bases and J lost 2; bases outside the gene matches: 5. DNA for the CDR3: TGCGCCAGCAGCTTACGACAGGGGGACCCCTACGAGCAGTACTTC. Amino acids: CASSLRQGDPYEQYF.

This clonotype has more than one count but fewer than ten. The chain joins TRBV29-1 to TRBJ1-2; D is unresolved. The CDR3 has 13 amino acids. Per germline, CDR1 SQVTM and CDR2 ANQGSEA. The germline V and J ends were trimmed by 6 bases and 1 base, with 12 bases remaining between them. The CDR3, as DNA: TGCAGCGTCCTTTGGGGTTATAACTATGGCTACACCTTC. Its protein is CSVLWGYNYGYTF.

The chain combines TRBV7-2 with TRBJ2-3, with 11 bases matching TRBD2. Germline trimming cut 6 bases from V and 4 bases from J; bases unmatched to any gene: 6. The CDR3 is 15 amino acids. Germline-derived CDR1 and CDR2 are SGHTA and FQGNSA. The CDR3 nucleotides read TGTGCCAGCAGAACGACTAGCGGGATTTCAGATACGCAGTATTTT. Translated: CASRTTSGISDTQYF.

The rearrangement uses TRBV20-1 and TRBJ2-1, with 10 positions matching TRBD1. This CDR3 is 16 amino acids long. Per the germline V gene, CDR1 is DFQATT and CDR2 is SNEGSKA (reference sequence). Trimming cost V 5 bases and J 11 bases; bases outside gene matches: 18. In nucleotides, the CDR3 is TGCAGTGCTTATAAACCGGGGACAGGGGAACGGGGAAAGCAGTTCTTC. This encodes CSAYKPGTGERGKQFF.

The rearrangement joins TRBV7-3 to TRBJ1-1; a weak D match, TRBD1 (6 bases). The CDR3 has 13 residues. Germline CDR1 is SGHTA and CDR2 is FQGTGA. Between the trimmed V and J ends, which lost 3 bases and 7 bases, there was a span of 12 bases. CDR3 coding DNA: TGTGCCAGCAGCTTTAAAGGGGGGGGTGAAGCTTTCTTT. Residues: CASSFKGGGEAFF.

This clonotype was recorded a few times. This chain joins TRBV6-5 and TRBJ2-7; D might be TRBD1 or TRBD2, each matching 5 bases. Trimming stripped 5 bases from V and 2 bases from J, with 10 bases between. This CDR3 has 13 amino acids. Germline assignment: CDR1 MNHEY and CDR2 SVGAGI. The CDR3 reads CASSRDPAYEQYF. The CDR3 DNA sequence: TGTGCCAGCAGTCGGGACCCAGCCTACGAGCAGTACTTC.

The chain has TRBV28 and TRBJ2-5, with 16 bases lining up with TRBD2. V lost 5 bases to trimming and J lost 4 bases; unmatched junction nucleotides: 16. From germline, CDR1 is MDHEN and CDR2 SYDVKM. This CDR3 region has 20 residues. CDR3 DNA sequence: TGTGCCAGCAGTGAATCCGGGAGTTCGGGGACTAGCGGGAGGGTAGAGACCCAGTACTTC. It codes for CASSESGSSGTSGRVETQYF.

V usage is TRBV2 and J usage is TRBJ2-1, with a tentative D call TRBD2 (5 bases). The V gene lost 4 bases and the J gene lost 3 bases, with 10 bases spanning the gap. This CDR3 contains 14 residues. Germline V gene data show CDR1 as SNHLY and CDR2 as FYNNEI. The CDR3 region is CASSVQRIYNEQFF. The CDR3 DNA reads as TGTGCCAGCAGTGTTCAGCGGATCTACAATGAGCAGTTCTTC. The entire variable domain, with the rest obtained from reference TRBV2 and TRBJ2-1, is as follows: EPEVTQTPSHQVTQMGQEVILRCVPISNHLYFYWYRQILGQKVEFLVSFYNNEISEKSEIFDDQFSVERPDGSNFTLKIRSTKLEDSAMYFCASSVQRIYNEQFFGPGTRLTVL.

CDR3: CASSFHRSPPLAGPFEQYF. The CDR3 DNA follows: TGTGCCAGCAGCTTCCATAGGTCCCCACCGCTAGCGGGGCCCTTCGAGCAGTACTTC. This chain links TRBV11-2 with TRBJ2-7, with 9 positions matching TRBD2. The CDR3 loop spans 19 amino acids. V gave up 3 bases and J gave up 6 bases; unmatched junction bases: 21. From germline, CDR1 is SGHAT and CDR2 FQNNGV.

The gene calls are TRBV20-1 and TRBJ2-7; D might be TRBD2 (7 bases). The J call may be wrong; the DNA end is better matched by TRBJ2-5. The length of the CDR3 is 18 residues. Germline CDR1 reads DFQATT; CDR2 reads SNEGSKA (reference sequence). The CDR3 DNA reads TGCAGTGCTAGAAGGGAGGGAGGGATAGAAAAGGGGGGGGAGACCCAGTACTTC. Translating it yields CSARREGGIEKGGETQYF.

This clonotype came up once. CDR3 region: CASRETGAYEQYF. Here the CDR3 DNA reads TGTGCCAGCAGGGAAACAGGGGCCTACGAGCAGTACTTC. The chain couples TRBV6-1 to TRBJ2-4, with 7 bases aligning to TRBD1. The J call is doubtful: the DNA matches TRBJ2-7 better. Per germline, CDR1 MNHNS and CDR2 SASEGT. This CDR3 comprises 13 residues.

V and J are TRBV5-1 and TRBJ1-1; no clear D. CDR1 and CDR2 from the germline V gene are SGHRS and YFSETQ. The CDR3 contains 14 residues. V lost 3 bases and J lost 4, with 13 bases in between. The CDR3 sequence: CASSSRTLGTEAFF. DNA of the CDR3: TGCGCCAGCAGCTCCAGGACGTTAGGCACTGAAGCTTTCTTT.

The chain recombines TRBV27 with TRBJ2-7; tentatively, D is TRBD2 (6 bases). Trimming cost V 5 bases and J 5 bases, with 19 bases left between them. The CDR3 loop spans 15 amino acids. The germline gives CDR1 MNHEY, CDR2 SMNVEV (reference sequence). The CDR3 reads CASSPAGTPTDEQYF. DNA for the CDR3: TGTGCCAGCAGTCCAGCAGGGACTCCAACGGACGAGCAGTACTTC.

The rearrangement uses TRBV24-1 and TRBJ2-5; perhaps TRBD1 as D (6 bases). V gave up 8 bases and J gave up 2 bases, with 11 bases separating them. CDR3 length equals 13 residues. In germline, CDR1 is KGHDR, CDR2 SFDVKD. DNA of the CDR3: TGTGCCACCAATTCAGGGGCACAAGAGACCCAGTACTTC. Protein sequence: CATNSGAQETQYF.

The chain combines TRBV5-1 with TRBJ2-1, with 9 bases aligning to TRBD1. This CDR3 region has 14 residues. V trimming: 4 bases; J trimming: 10 bases; junction bases outside the gene matches: 9. Germline V gene data show CDR1 as SGHRS and CDR2 as YFSETQ. This chain's CDR3 is CASSRGQGQSEQFF. The DNA for the CDR3 is TGCGCCAGCAGCAGGGGACAGGGACAGTCCGAGCAGTTCTTC.

The chain employs TRBV27 and TRBJ2-5; TRBD1 might be the D (5 bases). The V end lost 6 bases, the J end lost 2 bases, and 13 bases lay between the germline ends. The germline gives CDR1 MNHEY, CDR2 SMNVEV (reference sequence). This CDR3 has 14 residues. CDR3 DNA sequence: TGTGCCAGCAGCAAGGGGTTTGGGCAAGAGACCCAGTACTTC. Encoded protein: CASSKGFGQETQYF.

The chain combines TRBV29-1 with TRBJ1-5; TRBD1 might be the D (6 bases). The CDR3 is made up of 12 amino acids. V was pared by 4 bases and J by 11 bases, with 15 bases between. Germline CDR1 and CDR2: SQVTM and ANQGSEA. The CDR3 bases are TGCAGCGTTGTCCAGGGACAAGAGACCCAGCATTTT. It encodes CSVVQGQETQHF.

CDR3 residues: CASSLGRDSPNEKLFF. In nucleotides, the CDR3 is TGCGCCAGCAGCTTGGGACGGGACAGCCCGAATGAAAAACTGTTTTTT. The rearrangement links TRBV5-1 to TRBJ1-4, with TRBD1 matching over 7 bases. After removal of 0 bases from V and 5 bases from J, the junction contained 7 bases not matched to a gene. This CDR3 comprises 16 residues. The germline V gene has CDR1 SGHRS and CDR2 YFSETQ.

This clonotype has just one count. The rearrangement uses TRBV27 and TRBJ2-5; 8 positions match TRBD2. The V and J ends lost 3 bases and 11 bases, in that order; junction bases with no gene match: 17. Germline V gene data show CDR1 as MNHEY and CDR2 as SMNVEV (reference sequence). This CDR3 is 16 amino acids long. CDR3 region: CASSLREAPIGNEQYF. The CDR3 DNA sequence: TGTGCCAGCAGTTTGCGGGAGGCGCCGATTGGGAATGAGCAGTACTTC.

The chain employs TRBV3-1 and TRBJ2-7, with D possibly TRBD2 on 6 matching bases. The CDR3 is 16 residues long. With 4 bases removed from V and 0 bases from J, the gap between germline ends came to 16 bases. Germline loops: CDR1 LGHDT, CDR2 YNNKEL (reference sequence). CDR3 loop: CASSLQGGASSYEQYF. The CDR3 DNA sequence: TGTGCCAGCAGCCTCCAAGGCGGGGCCAGCTCCTACGAGCAGTACTTC.

The genes are TRBV7-9 and TRBJ1-2; 10 bases map to TRBD1. This CDR3 comprises 20 residues. The V gene's germline CDR1 is SEHNR and CDR2 FQNEAQ (reference sequence). The V gene end was trimmed by 2 bases and the J gene end by 4 bases; junction bases not matched to a gene: 19. The chain's CDR3 is CASSLTYPRTGQGVSYGYTF. The DNA for the CDR3 is TGTGCCAGCAGCTTAACTTACCCTCGGACCGGACAGGGGGTGAGCTATGGCTACACCTTC.

This chain uses TRBV20-1 with TRBJ2-7, with 8 bases identical to TRBD2. With 4 bases clipped from V and 2 bases from J, the junction kept 4 bases outside the gene matches. The CDR3 spans 13 residues. Per germline, CDR1 DFQATT and CDR2 SNEGSKA (reference sequence). In DNA form, the CDR3 reads TGCAGTGCTACCCAGCGGGAGCCCTACGAGCAGTACTTC. This encodes CSATQREPYEQYF.

The table lists this clonotype with a count of one. The CDR3 nucleotides are TGCGCCAGCAGTTTGCAGGGTGGATTAACCTACGAGCAGTACTTC. It is translated as CASSLQGGLTYEQYF. J is TRBJ2-7 and V is TRBV10-2; maybe TRBD1 (5 bases). V lost 5 bases, J lost 2 bases, and 16 bases lay in between. Germline V gives CDR1 WSHSY, CDR2 SAAADI. The length of the CDR3 is 15 residues.

This clonotype occurred once. CDR3 amino acids: CASSVRTGGGTDTQYF. CDR3 nucleotides: TGTGCCAGCAGCGTTAGGACAGGGGGCGGAACAGATACGCAGTATTTT. This chain uses TRBV9 with TRBJ2-3; 11 positions match TRBD1. CDR3 size: 16 residues. V was clipped by 2 bases and J by 3 bases; unmatched bases: 5. CDR1 SGDLS and CDR2 YYNGEE come from the germline V gene. The full variable domain, rest sourced from reference TRBV9 and TRBJ2-3, is DSGVTQTPKHLITATGQRVTLRCSPRSGDLSVYWYQQSLDQGLQFLIQYYNGEERAKGNILERFSAQQFPDLHSELNLSSLELGDSALYFCASSVRTGGGTDTQYFGPGTRLTVL.

The V call is TRBV10-2, the J call TRBJ1-4; D ambiguous. The germline CDR1 and CDR2 sequences are WSHSY and SAAADI. The CDR3 loop spans 15 amino acids. V was shortened by 6 bases and J by 8 bases, with 19 bases between the two germline ends. The CDR3 loop is CASRAPTMGGEKLFF. The CDR3 nucleotides read TGCGCCAGCAGGGCCCCCACTATGGGCGGAGAAAAACTGTTTTTT.

This clonotype has more than one count but fewer than ten. The chain joins TRBV7-9 to TRBJ2-6; D call uncertain. Per the germline V gene, CDR1 is SEHNR and CDR2 is FQNEAQ (reference sequence). This CDR3 has 15 amino acids. V lost 5 bases and J lost 0, with 8 bases in between. The CDR3 DNA follows: TGTGCCAGCAGCAGGCTTCTCTCTGGGGCCAACGTCCTGACTTTC. It encodes CASSRLLSGANVLTF.

The chain joins TRBV3-1 to TRBJ2-4; D remains ambiguous. Germline lookup yields CDR1 LGHDT and CDR2 YNNKEL (reference sequence). The ends were cut back, 1 base at V and 0 bases at J, with 13 bases in the middle. CDR3 length: 17 amino acids. Written as DNA, the CDR3 is TGTGCCAGCAGCCAAGTCGATCGCTTTCTAGCCAAAAACATTCAGTACTTC. It yields the protein CASSQVDRFLAKNIQYF.

This clonotype was seen a handful of times. The V and J genes are TRBV27 and TRBJ2-5, with D tentatively TRBD2 (6 bases). The CDR3 has 14 residues. V was shortened by 8 bases and J by 11 bases, with 24 bases between the two germline ends. CDR1 and CDR2 from the germline V gene are MNHEY and SMNVEV (reference sequence). The CDR3 sequence: CASVSGTVSGEQYF. The CDR3, as DNA: TGTGCCAGCGTCTCCGGGACGGTCTCGGGGGAGCAGTACTTC.